The present T cell receptor (beta chain) was sequenced within a study of T cells in Graves' hyperthyroidism and ophthalmopathy. Researchers took RNA transcripts and amplified the TCR beta CDR3 regions from them. Carried out on the TCR CDR3, a first-round RT-PCR used the HTBI primer set. MiXCR, run by TCRdb on the multiplex PCR reads, gives a single entry per CDR3 protein. Of over 250,000 distinct CDR3 sequences in the sample, around 13% were seen once. This CDR3 is 13 amino acids long. Per the germline V gene, CDR1 is SNHLY and CDR2 is FYNNEI. Trimming took off 4 bases at V and 4 bases at J, with 10 bases between the two ends. This clonotype came up a few times.

This chain links TRBV2 with TRBJ1-2; D is unresolved. Source material: blood. This sequence was found in a woman in her 40s with Graves' ophthalmopathy. The CDR3 sequence is CASSVVATYGYTF. The CDR3 nucleotides read TGTGCCAGCAGTGTTGTAGCTACCTATGGCTACACCTTC. The full variable domain, completed using reference TRBV2 and TRBJ1-2, is EPEVTQTPSHQVTQMGQEVILRCVPISNHLYFYWYRQILGQKVEFLVSFYNNEISEKSEIFDDQFSVERPDGSNFTLKIRSTKLEDSAMYFCASSVVATYGYTFGSGTRLTVV.